The 29 T cell receptor beta chains reported below all come from one sample, sequenced in a study of T cell responses to AZD1222 COVID-19 vaccine. Here immunoSEQ multiplex PCR was the method, and the copy in TCRdb shows in-frame clones only, minus some. In the table there are around 80,000 clones, 83% of which are singletons. The sequenced sample was peripheral blood, obtained 28 days after the second AZD1222 dose. Source of these receptors: an adult who received the AZD1222 COVID-19 vaccine.

This clone was counted once. This chain connects TRBV4-3 to TRBJ1-2; D gene ambiguous. CDR3 size: 15 residues. Germline V gene lookup returns CDR1 LGHNA and CDR2 YSLEER. V was shortened by 0 bases and J by 8 bases, with 16 bases between the two germline ends. CDR3 sequence reads: CASSQDEEILGGYTF. The CDR3 DNA reads TGCGCCAGCAGCCAAGATGAAGAAATTTTGGGGGGCTACACCTTC.

The rearrangement joins TRBV5-1 to TRBJ1-1, with 10 bases fitting TRBD1. This CDR3 comprises 16 residues. J lost 7 bases, V lost 4 bases, and 13 bases had no gene match. CDR1 is SGHRS and CDR2 is YFSETQ in the germline V gene. CDR3 DNA: TGCGCCAGCAGCCAAGATCGGACAGGGGGAAGGGTTGAAGCTTTCTTT. This gives the protein CASSQDRTGGRVEAFF.

This clone was seen more than once but under ten times. The V and J genes are TRBV11-2 and TRBJ2-7, with D perhaps matching TRBD1 (6 bases). Germline CDR1 reads SGHAT; CDR2 reads FQNNGV. This CDR3 contains 13 residues. The V end was cut by 1 base, the J end by 6 bases, with 10 bases between. The CDR3 coding sequence is TGTGCCAGCAGCTTAGTGGGCAGGGGCGAGCAGTACTTC. This sequence encodes CASSLVGRGEQYF.

In nucleotides, the CDR3 is TGTGCCAGCAGTGCTTTAGGACAGGGAGACTATGGCTACACCTTC. This encodes CASSALGQGDYGYTF. This chain joins TRBV2 and TRBJ1-2, with 8 bases that match TRBD1. The CDR3 spans 15 residues. CDR1 is SNHLY and CDR2 is FYNNEI in the germline V gene. V was clipped by 4 bases and J by 3 bases; unmatched bases: 7. Filled out from reference TRBV2 and TRBJ1-2, the complete variable domain reads EPEVTQTPSHQVTQMGQEVILRCVPISNHLYFYWYRQILGQKVEFLVSFYNNEISEKSEIFDDQFSVERPDGSNFTLKIRSTKLEDSAMYFCASSALGQGDYGYTFGSGTRLTVV.

CDR3 sequence (DNA): TGTGCCAGCAGCCAAGATCCCAGGGACGAAGCTTTCTTT. Translating gives CASSQDPRDEAFF. The chain combines TRBV3-1 (or the pseudogene TRBV3-2) with TRBJ1-1, with D possibly matching TRBD1 (5 bases). This CDR3 has 13 residues. CDR1 is LGHDT and CDR2 is YNNKEL in the germline V gene (reference sequence). V dropped 0 bases and J dropped 8 bases, with 10 bases sitting between them.

V and J are TRBV6-5 and TRBJ2-1; no clear D. The ends were cut back, 6 bases at V and 8 bases at J, with 11 bases in the middle. Germline V gene sequence: CDR1 MNHEY, CDR2 SVGAGI. This CDR3 has 12 amino acids. CDR3 region: CASSPVGHEQFF. The CDR3 nucleotides read TGTGCCAGCAGCCCAGTGGGCCATGAGCAGTTCTTC.

This clone was found once. This chain joins TRBV12-3 or TRBV12-4 and TRBJ1-2, with TRBD1 identical over 9 bases. Germline trimming cut 6 bases from V and 13 bases from J; bases unmatched to any gene: 12. The CDR3 runs 13 residues. The CDR3 here is CASRPGQGSFLTF. CDR3 sequence (DNA): TGTGCCAGCAGGCCGGGACAGGGTTCGTTCCTCACCTTC.

V usage is TRBV4-1 and J usage is TRBJ2-1, with 13 bases fitting TRBD2. The V and J ends lost 7 bases and 7 bases, in that order; junction bases with no gene match: 7. Germline V gene sequence: CDR1 MGHRA, CDR2 YSYEKL. This CDR3 contains 15 residues. This CDR3 is CASTRLAGGNNEQFF. As DNA, the CDR3 is TGCGCCAGCACCCGACTAGCGGGAGGTAATAATGAGCAGTTCTTC.

A few counts support this clone. The gene calls are TRBV3-1 (or the pseudogene TRBV3-2) and TRBJ2-1; D gene unclear. This CDR3 region has 11 residues. V was cut by 6 bases and J by 5 bases, with 5 bases left in between. Per the germline V gene, CDR1 is LGHDT and CDR2 is YNNKEL (reference sequence). The CDR3: CASRLNNEQFF. CDR3 sequence (DNA): TGTGCCAGCAGGTTGAACAATGAGCAGTTCTTC.

The V and J genes are TRBV28 and TRBJ1-5, with 10 nucleotides matching TRBD1. Germline CDR1 reads MDHEN; CDR2 reads SYDVKM. This CDR3 has 15 residues. After removal of 3 bases from V and 7 bases from J, the junction contained 6 bases not matched to a gene. The CDR3 loop reads CASSFDRGQGQPQHF. Here the CDR3 DNA reads TGTGCCAGCAGTTTCGACAGGGGGCAGGGGCAGCCCCAGCATTTT. Using reference TRBV28 and TRBJ1-5 for the parts outside the CDR3, the full variable domain is DVKVTQSSRYLVKRTGEKVFLECVQDMDHENMFWYRQDPGLGLRLIYFSYDVKMKEKGDIPEGYSVSREKKERFSLILESASTNQTSMYLCASSFDRGQGQPQHFGDGTRLSIL.

The chain carries TRBV19 and TRBJ2-1; tentatively, D is TRBD1 (6 bases). The CDR3 covers 13 residues. Germline CDR1 LNHDA, CDR2 SQIVND (reference sequence). Trimming left V 8 bases short and J 2 bases short, with 10 bases between. CDR3 loop: CASETGPYNEQFF. CDR3 bases: TGTGCCAGTGAGACAGGTCCCTACAATGAGCAGTTCTTC. Full variable domain (missing parts from reference TRBV19 and TRBJ2-1): DGGITQSPKYLFRKEGQNVTLSCEQNLNHDAMYWYRQDPGQGLRLIYYSQIVNDFQKGDIAEGYSVSREKKESFPLTVTSAQKNPTAFYLCASETGPYNEQFFGPGTRLTVL.

The gene calls are TRBV6-4 and TRBJ2-1, with TRBD2 matching 13 bases. CDR1 is MRHNA, CDR2 SNTAGT, per germline. V lost 5 bases, J lost 10 bases, and 5 bases stayed unmatched. The length of the CDR3 is 14 residues. CDR3 amino acids: CASSRLAGGWEQFF. The CDR3 DNA reads as TGTGCCAGCAGTAGACTAGCGGGAGGTTGGGAGCAGTTCTTC.

This clone has only one observation. The J gene is TRBJ2-2, the V gene TRBV5-4; D remains ambiguous. Germline CDR1 SGHNT, CDR2 YYREEE (reference sequence). Trimming removed 0 bases at V and 6 bases at J, with 9 bases between. This CDR3 region has 14 residues. The CDR3 here is CASSLALGSGELFF. The DNA of the CDR3 is TGTGCCAGCAGCTTGGCCCTGGGGTCCGGGGAGCTGTTTTTT.

This clone was detected once. This chain joins TRBV11-1 and TRBJ2-3; 8 nucleotides line up with TRBD2. V shed 5 bases, J shed 6 bases, and the junction held 4 bases outside the gene matches. The CDR3 covers 13 residues. Germline V gene sequence: CDR1 SGHAT, CDR2 FQDESV (reference sequence). CDR3 region: CASSLPGGDTQYF. The CDR3 DNA follows: TGTGCCAGCAGCCTCCCGGGGGGGGATACGCAGTATTTT.

The chain has TRBV10-3 and TRBJ1-1; D is possibly TRBD1 (5 bases). Trimming stripped 4 bases from V and 4 bases from J, with 13 bases between. The CDR3 runs to 14 residues. CDR1 ENHRY and CDR2 SYGVKD come from the germline V gene. The DNA for the CDR3 is TGTGCCATCAGTGTGGGGGGTTTGGGCACTGAAGCTTTCTTT. Its protein product is CAISVGGLGTEAFF.

The gene calls are TRBV15 and TRBJ2-1, with 12 positions matching TRBD2. CDR3 length: 20 amino acids. V lost 2 bases, J lost 0 bases, and 11 bases stayed unmatched. The germline V gene encodes CDR1 LNHNV and CDR2 YYDKDF (reference sequence). For the CDR3, the DNA is TGTGCCACCAGCAGATCTGTGAGACTAGCGGGAGTGGCCTCCTACAATGAGCAGTTCTTC. Translation: CATSRSVRLAGVASYNEQFF.

The chain joins TRBV7-2 to TRBJ2-1; 14 nucleotides agree with TRBD2. J was trimmed by 0 bases and V by 2 bases; bases with no gene match: 6. The CDR3 sequence is 19 residues long. Germline lookup yields CDR1 SGHTA and CDR2 FQGNSA. The CDR3 DNA sequence: TGTGCCAGCAGCTTAACCGGGACTAGCGGGAGATACTCCTACAATGAGCAGTTCTTC. Amino acid sequence: CASSLTGTSGRYSYNEQFF. The variable domain in full, with the rest retrieved from reference TRBV7-2 and TRBJ2-1, is GAGVSQSPSNKVTEKGKDVELRCDPISGHTALYWYRQSLGQGLEFLIYFQGNSAPDKSGLPSDRFSAERTGGSVSTLTIQRTQQEDSAVYLCASSLTGTSGRYSYNEQFFGPGTRLTVL.

The chain combines TRBV28 with TRBJ1-6; D is unresolved. Germline-derived CDR1 and CDR2 are MDHEN and SYDVKM. Deletions cut 2 bases from V and 7 bases from J, with 3 bases between. The CDR3 is 12 residues long. The CDR3 loop reads CASSLGNSPLHF. Here the CDR3 DNA reads TGTGCCAGCAGTTTAGGGAATTCACCCCTCCACTTT.

The V call is TRBV4-3, the J call TRBJ2-7, with TRBD2 matching 13 bases. CDR3 size: 17 residues. CDR1 is LGHNA, CDR2 YSLEER, per germline. V gave up 0 bases and J gave up 5 bases; unmatched junction bases: 7. The DNA of the CDR3 is TGCGCCAGCAGCCAAGACCAACTAGCGGGAGGGTACAACGAGCAGTACTTC. Protein product: CASSQDQLAGGYNEQYF.

This chain uses TRBV29-1 with TRBJ2-3; 7 bases line up with TRBD2. Per the germline V gene, CDR1 is SQVTM and CDR2 is ANQGSEA. V trimming: 3 bases; J trimming: 1 base; junction bases outside the gene matches: 4. The CDR3 length is 14 residues. The CDR3 reads CSVDVAGGTDTQYF. The CDR3 bases are TGCAGCGTTGACGTAGCGGGCGGCACAGATACGCAGTATTTT.

The count of this clone is one. The chain combines TRBV2 with TRBJ1-2; D call uncertain. CDR1 is SNHLY, CDR2 FYNNEI, per germline. V lost 5 bases, J lost 8 bases, and 12 bases lay in between. CDR3 length: 12 residues. This chain's CDR3 is CASSPLVRGYTF. The CDR3 nucleotides are TGTGCCAGCAGTCCACTCGTACGGGGCTACACCTTC. Full variable domain (missing parts from reference TRBV2 and TRBJ1-2): EPEVTQTPSHQVTQMGQEVILRCVPISNHLYFYWYRQILGQKVEFLVSFYNNEISEKSEIFDDQFSVERPDGSNFTLKIRSTKLEDSAMYFCASSPLVRGYTFGSGTRLTVV.

V is TRBV19 and J is TRBJ2-1, with D perhaps matching TRBD2 (6 bases). The V gene's germline CDR1 is LNHDA and CDR2 SQIVND (reference sequence). CDR3 length: 16 amino acids. Trimming removed 0 bases at V and 2 bases at J, with 11 bases between. The CDR3 region has the DNA TGTGCCAGTAGTATAGAGGGGACTGCGACCTACAATGAGCAGTTCTTC. Its protein product is CASSIEGTATYNEQFF.

The chain carries TRBV18 and TRBJ2-3; possibly TRBD1 for D (6 bases). Looked up from germline, CDR1 is KGHSH and CDR2 is LQKENI. This CDR3 spans 15 amino acids. V was cut by 3 bases and J by 2 bases, with 12 bases left in between. The CDR3 spells CASSPRQGSTDTQYF. For the CDR3, the DNA is TGTGCCAGCTCACCCCGCCAGGGGTCCACAGATACGCAGTATTTT.

This chain links TRBV7-8 with TRBJ2-7, with a possible D match to TRBD2 (5 bases). V lost 1 base and J lost 6, with 19 bases in between. Germline V gene sequence: CDR1 SGHVS, CDR2 FQNEAQ. The CDR3 is made up of 16 amino acids. The chain's CDR3 is CASSLVVGADAGEQYF. CDR3 sequence (DNA): TGTGCCAGCAGCTTAGTGGTGGGAGCTGATGCTGGCGAGCAGTACTTC.

The J gene is TRBJ1-6, the V gene TRBV5-6, with TRBD1 matching 8 bases. CDR3 length: 17 residues. Germline V lookup: CDR1 SGHDT, CDR2 YYEEEE. Germline trimming cut 1 base from V and 7 bases from J; bases unmatched to any gene: 10. The CDR3 DNA sequence: TGTGCCAGCAGCTTGTACTTTTCAGGGGGCGTCAATTCACCCCTCCACTTT. Protein sequence: CASSLYFSGGVNSPLHF.

The chain links TRBV9 to TRBJ1-5; D gene uncertain. The V gene's germline CDR1 is SGDLS and CDR2 YYNGEE. The CDR3 covers 14 residues. Trimming left V 0 bases short and J 3 bases short, with 7 bases between. This CDR3 reads CASSVGLNNQPQHF. CDR3 nucleotide sequence: TGTGCCAGCAGCGTAGGGCTTAACAATCAGCCCCAGCATTTT. Combining the CDR3 with reference TRBV9 and TRBJ1-5 gives the whole variable domain DSGVTQTPKHLITATGQRVTLRCSPRSGDLSVYWYQQSLDQGLQFLIQYYNGEERAKGNILERFSAQQFPDLHSELNLSSLELGDSALYFCASSVGLNNQPQHFGDGTRLSIL.

This clone came up a few times. The rearrangement uses TRBV5-1 and TRBJ1-1; no clear D. Deletions cut 5 bases from V and 5 bases from J, with 16 bases between. The germline CDR1 and CDR2 sequences are SGHRS and YFSETQ. The CDR3 has 14 residues. The CDR3 coding sequence is TGCGCCAGCAGAGTAGAGGGAAGGAGAACTGAAGCTTTCTTT. Its protein is CASRVEGRRTEAFF.

This rearrangement joins TRBV7-2 to TRBJ2-2; TRBD2 matches at 14 bases. V was clipped by 9 bases and J by 0 bases; unmatched bases: 3. Germline lookup yields CDR1 SGHTA and CDR2 FQGNSA. The CDR3 is 16 residues long. The CDR3 sequence: CASRGLAGANTGELFF. DNA for the CDR3: TGTGCCAGTCGGGGACTAGCGGGAGCGAACACCGGGGAGCTGTTTTTT.

This chain connects TRBV6-5 to TRBJ1-1, with D hard to call. Germline CDR1 reads MNHEY; CDR2 reads SVGAGI. This CDR3 has 10 residues. Trimming removed 6 bases at V and 4 bases at J, with 3 bases between. DNA of the CDR3: TGTGCCAGCAGGGGCACTGAAGCTTTCTTT. Its protein product is CASRGTEAFF.